This T cell receptor (beta chain) was profiled in a study of blood T cells in healthy people across ages. A sample-barcoded 5' primer and a J-beta primer mix were used in a second PCR of about 7 to 12 cycles. Each CDR3 protein gets one entry after TCRdb re-called the 5' RACE reads with MiXCR. The data contain about 580,000 distinct CDR3 sequences, around 48% of them seen just once; the ten biggest clones take up about 22%. This clonotype was recorded a few times. Its antigen is not identified. Study outcomes and limitations: Diversity estimated from one million T cells was considered an underestimate. Unknown donor CMV status possibly confounded expanded clonotype changes.

Germline trimming cut 1 base from V and 9 bases from J; bases unmatched to any gene: 0. Germline V CDR1 and CDR2: SGHTA, FQGNSA. The CDR3 loop spans 12 amino acids. In each sample, at least 7 million PBMCs were isolated. The chain links TRBV7-2 to TRBJ2-7, with TRBD2 identical over 10 bases. The sample comprised blood. This receptor was taken from a man aged 80 or over in good health. CDR3 nucleotide sequence: TGTGCCAGCAGCTTAGTAGCGGGGGGGCAGTACTTC. This codes for CASSLVAGGQYF.